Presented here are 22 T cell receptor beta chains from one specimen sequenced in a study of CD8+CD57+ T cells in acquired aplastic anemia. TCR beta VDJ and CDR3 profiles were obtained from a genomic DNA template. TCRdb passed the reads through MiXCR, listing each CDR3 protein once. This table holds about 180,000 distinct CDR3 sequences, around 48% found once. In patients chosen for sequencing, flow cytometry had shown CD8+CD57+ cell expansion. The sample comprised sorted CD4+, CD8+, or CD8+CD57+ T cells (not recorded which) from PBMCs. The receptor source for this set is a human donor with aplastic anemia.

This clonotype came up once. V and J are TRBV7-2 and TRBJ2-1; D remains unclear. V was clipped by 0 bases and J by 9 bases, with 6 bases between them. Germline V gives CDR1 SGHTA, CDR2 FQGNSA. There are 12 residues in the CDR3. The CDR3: CASSLAGIEQFF. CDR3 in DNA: TGTGCCAGCAGCTTAGCGGGCATTGAGCAGTTCTTC.

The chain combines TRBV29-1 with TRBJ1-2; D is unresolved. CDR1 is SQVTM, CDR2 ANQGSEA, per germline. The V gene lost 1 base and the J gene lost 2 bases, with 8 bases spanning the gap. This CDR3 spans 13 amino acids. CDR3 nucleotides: TGCAGCGTTGAAGTACACTCGAACTATGGCTACACCTTC. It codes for CSVEVHSNYGYTF.

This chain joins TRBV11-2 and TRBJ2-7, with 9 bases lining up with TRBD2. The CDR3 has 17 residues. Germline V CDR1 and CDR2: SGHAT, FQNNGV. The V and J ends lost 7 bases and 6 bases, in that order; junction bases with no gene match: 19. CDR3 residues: CASTARGDAGGPGEQYF. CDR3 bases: TGTGCCAGCACCGCCCGGGGGGACGCGGGGGGGCCGGGCGAGCAGTACTTC.

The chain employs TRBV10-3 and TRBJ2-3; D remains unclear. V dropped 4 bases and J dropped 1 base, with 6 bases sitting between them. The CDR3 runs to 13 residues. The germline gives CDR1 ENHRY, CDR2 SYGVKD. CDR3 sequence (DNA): TGTGCCATCAGTGGAAAGGGCACAGATACGCAGTATTTT. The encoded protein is CAISGKGTDTQYF.

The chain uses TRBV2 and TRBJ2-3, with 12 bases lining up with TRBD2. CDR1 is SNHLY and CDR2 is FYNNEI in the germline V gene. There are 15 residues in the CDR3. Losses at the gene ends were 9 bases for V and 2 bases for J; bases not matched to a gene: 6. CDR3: CASQLAGGITDTQYF. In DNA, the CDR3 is TGTGCCAGTCAACTAGCGGGGGGCATCACAGATACGCAGTATTTT.

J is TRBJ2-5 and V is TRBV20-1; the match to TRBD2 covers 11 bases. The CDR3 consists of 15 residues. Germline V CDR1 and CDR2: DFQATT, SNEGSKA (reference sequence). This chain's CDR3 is CSLGGTSGYQETQYF. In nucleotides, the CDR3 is TGCAGCCTAGGGGGGACTAGCGGCTACCAAGAGACCCAGTACTTC.

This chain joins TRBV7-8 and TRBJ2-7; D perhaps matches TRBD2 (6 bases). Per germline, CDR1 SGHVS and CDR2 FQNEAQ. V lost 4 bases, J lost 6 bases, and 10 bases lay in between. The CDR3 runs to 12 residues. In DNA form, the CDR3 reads TGTGCCAGCAGCTCACAGGAGGGCGAGCAGTACTTC. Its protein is CASSSQEGEQYF.

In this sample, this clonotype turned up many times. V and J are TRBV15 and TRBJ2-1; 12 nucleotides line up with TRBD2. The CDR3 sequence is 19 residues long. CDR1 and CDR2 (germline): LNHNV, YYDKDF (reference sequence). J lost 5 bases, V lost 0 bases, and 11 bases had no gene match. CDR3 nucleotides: TGTGCCACCAGCAGAGATTTGGTTTTAACTAGCGGGGGGCACAATGAGCAGTTCTTC. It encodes CATSRDLVLTSGGHNEQFF. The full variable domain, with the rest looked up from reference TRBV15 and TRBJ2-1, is DAMVIQNPRYQVTQFGKPVTLSCSQTLNHNVMYWYQQKSSQAPKLLFHYYDKDFNNEADTPDNFQSRRPNTSFCFLDIRSPGLGDTAMYLCATSRDLVLTSGGHNEQFFGPGTRLTVL.

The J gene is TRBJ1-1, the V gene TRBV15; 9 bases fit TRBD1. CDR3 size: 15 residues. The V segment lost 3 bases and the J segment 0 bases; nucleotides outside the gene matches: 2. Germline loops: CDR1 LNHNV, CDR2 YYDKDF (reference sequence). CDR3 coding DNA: TGTGCCACCAGCAGGGACAGGGGATTGAACACTGAAGCTTTCTTT. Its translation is CATSRDRGLNTEAFF.

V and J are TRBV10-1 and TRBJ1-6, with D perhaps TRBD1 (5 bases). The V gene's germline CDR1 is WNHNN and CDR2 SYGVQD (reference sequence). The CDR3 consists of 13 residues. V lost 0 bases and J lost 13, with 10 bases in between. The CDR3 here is CASSESVRGPLHF. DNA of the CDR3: TGCGCCAGCAGTGAGTCCGTAAGGGGCCCCCTCCACTTT.

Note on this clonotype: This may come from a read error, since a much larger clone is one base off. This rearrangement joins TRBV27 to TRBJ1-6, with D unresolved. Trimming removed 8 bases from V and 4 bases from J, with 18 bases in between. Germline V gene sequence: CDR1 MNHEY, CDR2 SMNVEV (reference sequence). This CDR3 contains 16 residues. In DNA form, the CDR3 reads TGTGCCAGCGGTGTTAGCCGAGGAGGTTATAATTCACCCCTCCACTTT. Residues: CASGVSRGGYNSPLHF.

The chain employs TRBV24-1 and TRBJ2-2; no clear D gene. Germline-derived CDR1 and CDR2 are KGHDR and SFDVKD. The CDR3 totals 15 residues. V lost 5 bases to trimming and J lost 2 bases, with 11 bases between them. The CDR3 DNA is TGTGCCACCAGTGTGGGAACAGAAAACACCGGGGAGCTGTTTTTT. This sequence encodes CATSVGTENTGELFF.

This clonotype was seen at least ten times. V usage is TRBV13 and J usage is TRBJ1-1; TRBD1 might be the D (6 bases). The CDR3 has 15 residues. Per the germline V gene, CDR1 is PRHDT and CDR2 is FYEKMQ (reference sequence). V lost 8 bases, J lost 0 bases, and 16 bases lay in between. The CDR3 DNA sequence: TGTGCCAGCTCCTGGAGACAGGTAATGAACACTGAAGCTTTCTTT. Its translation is CASSWRQVMNTEAFF.

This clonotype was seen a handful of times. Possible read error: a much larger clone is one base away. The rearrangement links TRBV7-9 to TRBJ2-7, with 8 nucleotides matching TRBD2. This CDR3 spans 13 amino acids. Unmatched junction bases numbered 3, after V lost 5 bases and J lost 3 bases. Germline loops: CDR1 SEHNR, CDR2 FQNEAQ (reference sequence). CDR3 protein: CASSHGGDYEQYF. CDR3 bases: TGTGCCAGCAGCCACGGGGGGGACTACGAGCAGTACTTC.

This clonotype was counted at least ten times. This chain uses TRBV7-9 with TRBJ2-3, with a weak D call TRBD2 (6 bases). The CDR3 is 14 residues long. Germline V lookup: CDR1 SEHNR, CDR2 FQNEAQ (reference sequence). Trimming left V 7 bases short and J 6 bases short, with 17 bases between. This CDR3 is CASTPLGAGDTQYF. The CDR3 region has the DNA TGTGCCAGCACCCCTCTCGGCGCGGGGGATACGCAGTATTTT.

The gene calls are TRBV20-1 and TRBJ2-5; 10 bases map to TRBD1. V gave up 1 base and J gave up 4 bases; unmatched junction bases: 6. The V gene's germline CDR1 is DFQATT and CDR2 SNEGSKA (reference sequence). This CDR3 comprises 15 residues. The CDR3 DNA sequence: TGCAGTGCTAGAGGGGGGACAGGGGAACGAGAGACCCAGTACTTC. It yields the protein CSARGGTGERETQYF.

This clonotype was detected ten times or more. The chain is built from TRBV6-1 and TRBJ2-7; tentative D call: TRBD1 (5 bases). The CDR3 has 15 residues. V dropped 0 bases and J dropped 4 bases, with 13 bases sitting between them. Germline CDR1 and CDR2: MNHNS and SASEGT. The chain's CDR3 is CASSEAFRAVYEQYF. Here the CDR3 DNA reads TGTGCCAGCAGTGAAGCTTTCAGGGCAGTTTACGAGCAGTACTTC.

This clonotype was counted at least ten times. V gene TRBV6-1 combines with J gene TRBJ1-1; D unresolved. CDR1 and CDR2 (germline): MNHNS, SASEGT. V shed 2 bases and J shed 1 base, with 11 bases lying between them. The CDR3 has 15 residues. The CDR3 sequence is CASSEPGRQNTEAFF. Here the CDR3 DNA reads TGTGCCAGCAGTGAACCAGGAAGGCAGAACACTGAAGCTTTCTTT.

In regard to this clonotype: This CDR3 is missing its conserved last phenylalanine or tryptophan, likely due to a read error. This CDR3 reads CASSAPSGGSAYEQYL. Written as DNA, the CDR3 is TGTGCCAGCAGTGCGCCTTCAGGCGGTTCGGCCTACGAGCAGTACCTC. The rearrangement joins TRBV6-2 or TRBV6-3 to TRBJ2-7; D uncertain. Looked up from germline, CDR1 is MNHEY and CDR2 is SVGEGT. V was shortened by 5 bases and J by 2 bases, with 19 bases between the two germline ends. This CDR3 spans 16 amino acids.

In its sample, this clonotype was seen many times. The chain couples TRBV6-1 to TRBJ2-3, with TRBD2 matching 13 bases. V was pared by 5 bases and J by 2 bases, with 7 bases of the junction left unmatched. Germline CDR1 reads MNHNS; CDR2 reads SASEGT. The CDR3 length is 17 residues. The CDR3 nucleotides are TGTGCCAGCAGTAAACTAGCGGGGGGGCTCAACACAGATACGCAGTATTTT. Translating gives CASSKLAGGLNTDTQYF.

The CDR3 region has the DNA TGCGCCAGCAGTGAGTACATCCCTAGCAGCAGCCCTGGGGCCAACGTCCTGACTTTC. It is translated as CASSEYIPSSSPGANVLTF. The chain combines TRBV10-1 with TRBJ2-6; a weak D match, TRBD2 (5 bases). The V and J ends lost 1 base and 2 bases respectively, with 18 bases between them. CDR1 and CDR2 from the germline V gene are WNHNN and SYGVQD (reference sequence). This CDR3 has 19 residues.

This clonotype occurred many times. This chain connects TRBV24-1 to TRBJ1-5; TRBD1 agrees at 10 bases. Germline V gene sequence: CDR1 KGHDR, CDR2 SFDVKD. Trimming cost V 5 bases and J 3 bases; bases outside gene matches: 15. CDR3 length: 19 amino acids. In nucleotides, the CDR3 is TGTGCCACCAGTGGGGACAGGGGACAGGGGATCGTGAACAATCAGCCCCAGCATTTT. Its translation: CATSGDRGQGIVNNQPQHF.